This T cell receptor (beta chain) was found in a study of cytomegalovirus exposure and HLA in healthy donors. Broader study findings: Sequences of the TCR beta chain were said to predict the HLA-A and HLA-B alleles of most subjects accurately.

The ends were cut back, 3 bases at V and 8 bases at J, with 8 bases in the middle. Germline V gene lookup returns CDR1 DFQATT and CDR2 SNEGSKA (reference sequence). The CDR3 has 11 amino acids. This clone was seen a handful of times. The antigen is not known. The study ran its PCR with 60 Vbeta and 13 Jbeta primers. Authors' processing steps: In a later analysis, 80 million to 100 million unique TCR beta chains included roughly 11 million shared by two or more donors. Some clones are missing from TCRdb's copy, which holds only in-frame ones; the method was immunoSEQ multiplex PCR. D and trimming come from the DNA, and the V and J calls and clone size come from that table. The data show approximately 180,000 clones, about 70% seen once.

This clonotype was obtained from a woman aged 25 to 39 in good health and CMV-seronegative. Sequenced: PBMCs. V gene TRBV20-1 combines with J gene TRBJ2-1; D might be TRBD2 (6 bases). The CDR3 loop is CSASRGYEQFF. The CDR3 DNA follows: TGCAGTGCTAGTCGGGGGTATGAGCAGTTCTTC.